This passage covers 24 T cell receptor beta chains from one sample sequenced in a study of T cell responses to AZD1222 COVID-19 vaccine. Here immunoSEQ multiplex PCR was the method, and the copy in TCRdb shows in-frame clones only, minus some. The repertoire holds some 90,000 clones, nearly 90% seen once, with roughly 21% in the top ten. The starting material was peripheral blood, obtained on day 0 of AZD1222 vaccination. The origin of the receptors is an adult in good health.

This chain links TRBV7-2 with TRBJ1-5; D call uncertain. The CDR3 is 13 residues long. Germline-derived CDR1 and CDR2 are SGHTA and FQGNSA. Trimming shortened V by 5 bases and J by 1 base, and 6 bases separated the two germline ends. The CDR3 is CASSPDSNQPQHF. The CDR3 DNA reads TGTGCCAGCAGCCCCGACAGCAATCAGCCCCAGCATTTT.

The V gene is TRBV28, the J gene TRBJ1-2; a possible D gene is TRBD1 (5 bases). The V gene lost 5 bases and the J gene lost 9 bases, with 13 bases spanning the gap. In germline, CDR1 is MDHEN, CDR2 SYDVKM. This CDR3 is built from 12 residues. The CDR3 loop is CASSPHRSSYTF. For the CDR3, the DNA is TGTGCCAGCAGTCCACACAGGTCTAGCTACACCTTC.

J is TRBJ1-2 and V is TRBV27; D possibly corresponds to TRBD1 (5 bases). V lost 3 bases, J lost 7 bases, and 15 bases lay in between. This CDR3 contains 14 residues. Per germline, CDR1 MNHEY and CDR2 SMNVEV (reference sequence). CDR3 bases: TGTGCCAGCAGTTTTGGGCAGGGAGGGAGTGGCTACACCTTC. It yields the protein CASSFGQGGSGYTF.

The chain uses TRBV6-4 and TRBJ1-1; 8 bases line up with TRBD1. Germline CDR1 MRHNA, CDR2 SNTAGT. The CDR3 totals 13 residues. V lost 6 bases to trimming and J lost 3 bases; unmatched junction nucleotides: 3. The CDR3 coding sequence is TGTGCCAGCAGAGCGGGACAGGACACTGAAGCTTTCTTT. It specifies CASRAGQDTEAFF.

The chain carries TRBV3-1 (or the pseudogene TRBV3-2) and TRBJ2-5; D may match TRBD1 or TRBD2 (5 bases each). CDR3 length equals 14 residues. Trimming shortened V by 3 bases and J by 5 bases, and 13 bases separated the two germline ends. Germline V gives CDR1 LGHDT, CDR2 YNNKEL (reference sequence). CDR3 sequence (DNA): TGTGCCAGCAGCCATACGGGGCTAGCTGAGACCCAGTACTTC. Translation gives CASSHTGLAETQYF.

The chain combines TRBV9 with TRBJ2-3; D might be TRBD1 or TRBD2, each matching 5 bases. This CDR3 contains 14 residues. V was cut by 0 bases and J by 3 bases, with 8 bases left in between. Germline CDR1 is SGDLS and CDR2 is YYNGEE. CDR3 amino acids: CASSVDGGTDTQYF. The DNA of the CDR3 is TGTGCCAGCAGCGTAGATGGGGGAACAGATACGCAGTATTTT. The variable domain in full, completed from reference TRBV9 and TRBJ2-3, reads DSGVTQTPKHLITATGQRVTLRCSPRSGDLSVYWYQQSLDQGLQFLIQYYNGEERAKGNILERFSAQQFPDLHSELNLSSLELGDSALYFCASSVDGGTDTQYFGPGTRLTVL.

This chain uses TRBV27 with TRBJ2-7; D might be TRBD2 (5 bases). Germline CDR1 reads MNHEY; CDR2 reads SMNVEV (reference sequence). This CDR3 region has 15 residues. V lost 4 bases and J lost 3, with 16 bases in between. The CDR3 nucleotides are TGTGCCAGCAGTTCGAAGGGCGGGTGGAACTACGAGCAGTACTTC. Translation gives CASSSKGGWNYEQYF.

The chain uses TRBV7-2 and TRBJ2-7; tentatively, D is TRBD1 (6 bases). Germline-derived CDR1 and CDR2 are SGHTA and FQGNSA. The CDR3 loop spans 13 amino acids. Trimming pared 2 bases from V and 5 bases from J, leaving 10 bases between. CDR3 in DNA: TGTGCCAGCAGCTTAAACGAGGGGGACGAGCAGTACTTC. It codes for CASSLNEGDEQYF.

The chain is built from TRBV7-2 and TRBJ1-6; unclear D gene. The CDR3 length is 14 residues. Germline assignment: CDR1 SGHTA and CDR2 FQGNSA. V gave up 3 bases and J gave up 6 bases, with 9 bases separating them. The CDR3 region has the DNA TGTGCCAGCAGCTTCCCGACCCGTAATTCACCCCTCCACTTT. It specifies CASSFPTRNSPLHF.

The chain links TRBV7-2 to TRBJ2-5; no firm D call. Germline V CDR1 and CDR2: SGHTA, FQGNSA. The CDR3 runs 13 residues. Trimming removed 1 base from V and 1 base from J, with 4 bases in between. Written as DNA, the CDR3 is TGTGCCAGCAGCTTAGGGGGCCAAGAGACCCAGTACTTC. As protein: CASSLGGQETQYF.

The rearrangement joins TRBV5-1 to TRBJ2-3; D possibly uses TRBD1 or TRBD2 (5 bases each). Germline V gene lookup returns CDR1 SGHRS and CDR2 YFSETQ. The CDR3 spans 15 residues. Trimming left V 4 bases short and J 0 bases short, with 12 bases between. In nucleotides, the CDR3 is TGCGCCAGCAGCCCTGGGACGGCTAGCACAGATACGCAGTATTTT. Amino acids: CASSPGTASTDTQYF.

In its sample, this clone was seen once. CDR3: CASRAWGLQGMRTGELFF. DNA for the CDR3: TGTGCCAGTAGGGCGTGGGGGTTACAGGGGATGAGGACCGGGGAGCTGTTTTTT. This chain connects TRBV19 to TRBJ2-2; TRBD1 agrees at 7 bases. Germline V lookup: CDR1 LNHDA, CDR2 SQIVND (reference sequence). This CDR3 has 18 residues. Trimming at V came to 6 bases and at J to 5 bases, leaving 18 bases not matched to a gene.

The chain carries TRBV7-2 and TRBJ2-6; D call uncertain. V was pared by 1 base and J by 0 bases, with 10 bases between. The CDR3 runs 17 residues. Germline V lookup: CDR1 SGHTA, CDR2 FQGNSA. CDR3: CASSLDLLSSGANVLTF. The CDR3 bases are TGTGCCAGCAGCTTAGACCTCCTCAGCTCTGGGGCCAACGTCCTGACTTTC. Together with reference TRBV7-2 and TRBJ2-6, the CDR3 gives the full variable domain: GAGVSQSPSNKVTEKGKDVELRCDPISGHTALYWYRQSLGQGLEFLIYFQGNSAPDKSGLPSDRFSAERTGGSVSTLTIQRTQQEDSAVYLCASSLDLLSSGANVLTFGAGSRLTVL.

V gene TRBV5-1 combines with J gene TRBJ2-2; 8 bases are shared with TRBD1. V gave up 5 bases and J gave up 2 bases; unmatched junction bases: 8. The CDR3 contains 16 residues. Germline V gene lookup returns CDR1 SGHRS and CDR2 YFSETQ. The CDR3 region has the DNA TGCGCCAGCAGTTACCGGACAGGGCTAAACACCGGGGAGCTGTTTTTT. Translation: CASSYRTGLNTGELFF.

The rearrangement links TRBV7-8 to TRBJ1-2; 8 bases align to TRBD1. The germline CDR1 and CDR2 sequences are SGHVS and FQNEAQ. This CDR3 spans 13 amino acids. V gave up 5 bases and J gave up 2 bases; unmatched junction bases: 1. The CDR3 is CASSRQGNYGYTF. CDR3 DNA sequence: TGTGCCAGCAGCCGACAGGGGAACTATGGCTACACCTTC. Full variable domain (outside the CDR3, taken from reference TRBV7-8 and TRBJ1-2): GAGVSQSPRYKVAKRGQDVALRCDPISGHVSLFWYQQALGQGPEFLTYFQNEAQLDKSGLPSDRFFAERPEGSVSTLKIQRTQQEDSAVYLCASSRQGNYGYTFGSGTRLTVV.

This clone was counted only a few times. The CDR3 DNA is TGTGCCAGCAGGGCCTGGAAGGGAGGTGTGACTGAAGCTTTCTTT. Its translation: CASRAWKGGVTEAFF. The chain employs TRBV6-5 and TRBJ1-1; no firm D call. The CDR3 is 15 amino acids. V shed 6 bases and J shed 5 bases, with 19 bases lying between them. Germline lookup yields CDR1 MNHEY and CDR2 SVGAGI.

The chain recombines TRBV29-1 with TRBJ2-1; no definite D call. CDR1 SQVTM and CDR2 ANQGSEA come from the germline V gene. The CDR3 runs 10 residues. The V end lost 4 bases, the J end lost 15 bases, and 13 bases lay between the germline ends. Written as DNA, the CDR3 is TGCAGCGTTGCATCGGTCCGCGCGTTCTTC. It specifies CSVASVRAFF.

This chain uses TRBV11-2 with TRBJ2-2; no clear D. V was trimmed by 3 bases and J by 7 bases, leaving 6 bases between them. The CDR3 has 12 residues. Germline CDR1 reads SGHAT; CDR2 reads FQNNGV. CDR3 amino acids: CASSLGYGELFF. The CDR3 region has the DNA TGTGCCAGCAGCTTGGGGTACGGGGAGCTGTTTTTT.

The rearrangement links TRBV5-1 to TRBJ2-5, with D perhaps TRBD2 (6 bases). The ends were cut back, 0 bases at V and 4 bases at J, with 10 bases in the middle. The CDR3 has 14 amino acids. CDR1 is SGHRS, CDR2 YFSETQ, per germline. CDR3 loop: CASSLVGGGETQYF. CDR3 bases: TGCGCCAGCAGCTTGGTCGGGGGAGGAGAGACCCAGTACTTC.

This clone was seen just once. The gene calls are TRBV7-9 and TRBJ1-3; D gene ambiguous. Trimming left V 1 base short and J 3 bases short, with 7 bases between. The CDR3 is 14 amino acids. Looked up from germline, CDR1 is SEHNR and CDR2 is FQNEAQ (reference sequence). The CDR3 protein is CASSLGTVGNTIYF. The CDR3 bases are TGTGCCAGCAGCTTAGGGACTGTTGGAAACACCATATATTTT.

This clone was found once. The chain recombines TRBV5-1 with TRBJ1-2; no firm D call. Trimming left V 0 bases short and J 3 bases short, with 12 bases between. CDR3 length: 15 residues. From germline, CDR1 is SGHRS and CDR2 YFSETQ. The CDR3 protein is CASSLVGDGDYGYTF. In nucleotides, the CDR3 is TGCGCCAGCAGCTTGGTGGGTGATGGAGACTATGGCTACACCTTC. Together with reference TRBV5-1 and TRBJ1-2, the CDR3 gives the full variable domain: KAGVTQTPRYLIKTRGQQVTLSCSPISGHRSVSWYQQTPGQGLQFLFEYFSETQRNKGNFPGRFSGRQFSNSRSEMNVSTLELGDSALYLCASSLVGDGDYGYTFGSGTRLTVV.

This clone showed up just a few times. The CDR3 sequence: CASSQDTVNQPQHF. The CDR3 DNA reads as TGCGCCAGCAGCCAAGATACAGTCAATCAGCCCCAGCATTTT. The gene calls are TRBV4-3 and TRBJ1-5; D ambiguous. Germline V CDR1 and CDR2: LGHNA, YSLEER. This CDR3 comprises 14 residues. The ends were cut back, 0 bases at V and 3 bases at J, with 6 bases in the middle.

The chain combines TRBV6-2 or TRBV6-3 with TRBJ2-1; D gene uncertain. The CDR3 loop spans 14 amino acids. The germline V gene encodes CDR1 MNHEY and CDR2 SVGEGT. V was shortened by 4 bases and J by 0 bases, with 7 bases between the two germline ends. The CDR3 DNA reads as TGTGCCAGCAGTTTTCAGAGCTCCTACAATGAGCAGTTCTTC. Translated: CASSFQSSYNEQFF.

This clone has only one observation. The rearrangement uses TRBV27 and TRBJ1-2; D is perhaps TRBD1 (5 bases). This CDR3 comprises 14 residues. Trimming cost V 5 bases and J 7 bases, with 17 bases left between them. From germline, CDR1 is MNHEY and CDR2 SMNVEV (reference sequence). The CDR3 region is CASSPRGVAGGYTF. CDR3 bases: TGTGCCAGCAGTCCCCGGGGGGTGGCGGGTGGCTACACCTTC.